The 6 T cell receptor beta chains given below trace back to one sample, sequenced in a study of T cell responses to AZD1222 COVID-19 vaccine. Method: immunoSEQ multiplex PCR; TCRdb's copy keeps in-frame clones and lacks some. The sample consists of around 100,000 clones, around 90% of them appearing once. The starting material was peripheral blood, obtained on day 0 of AZD1222 vaccination. Every receptor here comes from an adult in good health.

The chain has TRBV9 and TRBJ1-1, with unresolved D. The ends were cut back, 0 bases at V and 3 bases at J, with 12 bases in the middle. The CDR3 has 15 amino acids. The germline gives CDR1 SGDLS, CDR2 YYNGEE. The CDR3 loop reads CASSVDWVGDTEAFF. CDR3 coding DNA: TGTGCCAGCAGCGTAGACTGGGTAGGCGACACTGAAGCTTTCTTT.

The chain recombines TRBV18 with TRBJ2-6; no firm D call. CDR1 KGHSH and CDR2 LQKENI come from the germline V gene. The CDR3 is 15 residues long. Trimming removed 0 bases at V and 2 bases at J, with 5 bases between. The CDR3 sequence: CASSPPLAGANVLTF. Written as DNA, the CDR3 is TGTGCCAGCTCACCACCGTTAGCTGGGGCCAACGTCCTGACTTTC.

The V call is TRBV11-1, the J call TRBJ1-1; D is perhaps TRBD1 (6 bases). The CDR3 contains 15 residues. CDR1 is SGHAT and CDR2 is FQDESV in the germline V gene (reference sequence). Trimming took 6 bases from V and 3 from J, leaving 17 bases between them. The CDR3 nucleotides read TGTGCCAGCAGAGCCTCAGGGGTGACGGACACTGAAGCTTTCTTT. This sequence encodes CASRASGVTDTEAFF.

This chain links TRBV19 with TRBJ2-7; D may be TRBD2 (5 bases). CDR1 and CDR2 (germline): LNHDA, SQIVND (reference sequence). V lost 1 base, J lost 0 bases, and 7 bases lay in between. CDR3 size: 14 residues. CDR3 in DNA: TGTGCCAGTAGTATAGTGGGGAGCTCCTACGAGCAGTACTTC. This gives the protein CASSIVGSSYEQYF.

As DNA, the CDR3 is TGTGCCAGCAGTGGAACAGGCGGGGGTGGCTACACCTTC. Residues: CASSGTGGGGYTF. The chain employs TRBV2 and TRBJ1-2; possibly TRBD1 for D (5 bases). V lost 4 bases, J lost 7 bases, and 13 bases lay in between. Germline-derived CDR1 and CDR2 are SNHLY and FYNNEI. This CDR3 region has 13 residues.

The chain employs TRBV3-1 (or the pseudogene TRBV3-2) and TRBJ2-3; TRBD1 matches at 8 bases. Germline CDR1 LGHDT, CDR2 YNNKEL (reference sequence). The CDR3 extends over 16 amino acids. Trimming removed 4 bases from V and 2 bases from J; junction bases left unmatched: 8. CDR3 protein: CASSLRGLRATDTQYF. CDR3 coding DNA: TGTGCCAGCAGCCTCAGGGGGCTTAGGGCCACAGATACGCAGTATTTT.